Shown below are 28 T cell receptor beta chains from a single sample sequenced in a study of metastatic and nonmetastatic thyroid tumors. All patients were treatment-naive before thyroid surgery. TCRdb re-called clones via MiXCR from the PCR reads. Here the sample spans roughly 40,000 clones, about 18% being singletons. The source material was blood. The receptor set was obtained from a male donor with papillary thyroid cancer or a benign thyroid nodule (not recorded which). Some clones in this sample may be carry-over from other donors' samples.

This clone was counted at least ten times. V and J are TRBV10-2 and TRBJ2-3; maybe TRBD2 (6 bases). From germline, CDR1 is WSHSY and CDR2 SAAADI. Deletions cut 5 bases from V and 2 bases from J, with 11 bases between. This CDR3 spans 14 amino acids. The CDR3 region has the DNA TGCGCCAGCAGTCCGGGACTTCCCACAGATACGCAGTATTTT. It codes for CASSPGLPTDTQYF.

Ten or more counts support this clone. This chain links TRBV12-3 or TRBV12-4 with TRBJ1-1, with D tentatively TRBD1 (5 bases). The CDR3 loop spans 14 amino acids. The V end was cut by 8 bases, the J end by 3 bases, with 16 bases between. CDR3 amino acids: CASHSGIYDTEAFF. The CDR3 region has the DNA TGTGCCAGCCATTCAGGGATCTACGACACTGAAGCTTTCTTT.

This clone was recorded many times. The chain uses TRBV7-9 and TRBJ2-1; TRBD1 matches 8 bases. This CDR3 region has 14 residues. The ends lost 2 bases at V and 7 bases at J; junction bases unmatched: 4. The germline CDR1 and CDR2 sequences are SEHNR and FQNEAQ (reference sequence). Here the CDR3 DNA reads TGTGCCAGCAGCTTAAGTCAGGGGGCGAATGAGCAGTTCTTC. As protein: CASSLSQGANEQFF.

Ten or more counts support this clone. The chain combines TRBV7-9 with TRBJ1-4; weak D call: TRBD1 (5 bases). Germline CDR1 reads SEHNR; CDR2 reads FQNEAQ (reference sequence). The CDR3 is made up of 15 amino acids. The V and J ends lost 3 bases and 1 base respectively, with 9 bases between them. The CDR3 region is CASSLQTGTNEKLFF. In nucleotides, the CDR3 is TGTGCCAGCAGCTTGCAAACAGGAACTAATGAAAAACTGTTTTTT.

This clone was seen repeatedly, ten times or more. This may stem from a read error, because a much larger clone lies one nucleotide away. The genes are TRBV12-5 and TRBJ1-3; the D is unclear. Germline CDR1 reads LGHNT; CDR2 reads FRNRAP. V was shortened by 8 bases and J by 0 bases, with 8 bases between the two germline ends. This CDR3 comprises 13 residues. CDR3 region: CASCSSSGNTIYF. The CDR3, as DNA: TGTGCTAGTTGCTCGAGCTCTGGAAACACCATATATTTT.

This clone was picked up many times. The chain is built from TRBV20-1 and TRBJ1-1, with D hard to call. CDR1 and CDR2 (germline): DFQATT, SNEGSKA (reference sequence). V was pared by 3 bases and J by 0 bases, with 5 bases between. The CDR3 runs 12 residues. CDR3 DNA sequence: TGCAGTGCTAGTTTGCTGAACACTGAAGCTTTCTTT. Translation gives CSASLLNTEAFF.

Sample share makes this clone medium-sized. This sequence joins TRBV6-1 and TRBJ2-1; D not resolved. V was cut by 3 bases and J by 12 bases, with 15 bases left in between. The CDR3 runs 13 residues. CDR1 and CDR2 from the germline V gene are MNHNS and SASEGT. In DNA form, the CDR3 reads TGTGCCAGCAGTGACCCGGCAGGTTTGGGGCAGTTCTTC. Translating gives CASSDPAGLGQFF.

At least ten counts were recorded for this clone. The V and J genes are TRBV2 and TRBJ2-7; 9 bases fit TRBD1. Trimming removed 6 bases from V and 7 bases from J; junction bases left unmatched: 10. This CDR3 contains 14 residues. In germline, CDR1 is SNHLY, CDR2 FYNNEI. The CDR3 region has the DNA TGTGCCAGCAGGGAGCCGGGACAGGGTTGGGAGCAGTACTTC. Translation: CASREPGQGWEQYF. Looking up the rest from reference TRBV2 and TRBJ2-7 gives the full variable domain: EPEVTQTPSHQVTQMGQEVILRCVPISNHLYFYWYRQILGQKVEFLVSFYNNEISEKSEIFDDQFSVERPDGSNFTLKIRSTKLEDSAMYFCASREPGQGWEQYFGPGTRLTVT.

There are many counts of this clone. This chain uses TRBV9 with TRBJ1-1; no clear D gene. V lost 0 bases, J lost 4 bases, and 13 bases lay in between. Per germline, CDR1 SGDLS and CDR2 YYNGEE. The CDR3 consists of 15 residues. CDR3 DNA: TGTGCCAGCAGCGTAGGAAGAGATGTGGGCACTGAAGCTTTCTTT. Amino acid sequence: CASSVGRDVGTEAFF.

In its sample, this clone was seen many times. The rearrangement links TRBV5-6 to TRBJ2-2; 9 positions agree with TRBD2. The CDR3 loop spans 17 amino acids. CDR1 and CDR2 from the germline V gene are SGHDT and YYEEEE. V shed 1 base and J 4 bases; nucleotides not matched to a gene: 8. CDR3 nucleotides: TGTGCCAGCAGCTTGTACTCCGGACTAGCGAGCACCGGGGAGCTGTTTTTT. Translated: CASSLYSGLASTGELFF.

This clone was picked up many times. A read error may produce the germline difference seen at one junction end. Other DNA sequences in the same sample also yield this CDR3. J is TRBJ2-1 and V is TRBV14, with 7 nucleotides matching TRBD1. This CDR3 is built from 15 residues. Germline V gene sequence: CDR1 SGHDN, CDR2 FVKESK. The CDR3 loop reads CASSPRQGVYNEQFF. The CDR3 DNA is TGCGCCAGCAGCCCCCGACAGGGTGTTTACAATGAGCAGTTCTTC.

This clone was recorded many times. This rearrangement joins TRBV7-9 to TRBJ2-6; D is undetermined. V was pared by 2 bases and J by 3 bases, with 2 bases between. The CDR3 contains 13 residues. Germline CDR1 and CDR2: SEHNR and FQNEAQ (reference sequence). CDR3 bases: TGTGCCAGCAGCTTATATGGGGCCAACGTCCTGACTTTC. This codes for CASSLYGANVLTF.

This clone was detected many times. The rearrangement joins TRBV6-1 to TRBJ2-7; TRBD2 matches at 11 bases. Looked up from germline, CDR1 is MNHNS and CDR2 is SASEGT. The V and J ends lost 6 bases and 1 base, in that order; junction bases with no gene match: 5. The CDR3 runs to 15 residues. The CDR3 DNA reads as TGTGCCAGCAGCCTTCGACTAGCGGGATCCTACGAGCAGTACTTC. Protein product: CASSLRLAGSYEQYF.

This clone occurred a few times. The chain has TRBV6-5 and TRBJ1-5; D remains unclear. CDR3 length: 16 amino acids. V lost 4 bases, J lost 2 bases, and 15 bases lay in between. Germline lookup yields CDR1 MNHEY and CDR2 SVGAGI. The CDR3 region is CASSSRSCGGNQPQHF. The CDR3 DNA sequence: TGTGCCAGCAGTTCACGCTCCTGTGGGGGCAATCAGCCCCAGCATTTT.

This clone was counted at least ten times. The chain employs TRBV18 and TRBJ1-1; no reliable D call. Germline V gene lookup returns CDR1 KGHSH and CDR2 LQKENI. Trimming took 3 bases from V and 7 from J, leaving 12 bases between them. The CDR3 length is 13 residues. The CDR3 protein is CASSPRAAGEAFF. CDR3 bases: TGTGCCAGCTCACCCCGGGCAGCCGGTGAAGCTTTCTTT. Supplemented by reference TRBV18 and TRBJ1-1, the full variable domain reads NAGVMQNPRHLVRRRGQEARLRCSPMKGHSHVYWYRQLPEEGLKFMVYLQKENIIDESGMPKERFSAEFPKEGPSILRIQQVVRGDSAAYFCASSPRAAGEAFFGQGTRLTVV.

A few counts support this clone. The junction departs from the called germline gene at one end, perhaps through a read error. CDR3 nucleotide sequence: TGTGCCAGCAGTGAGCGGCAGGCGGGGGACACCGGGGATCTGTTTTTT. The encoded protein is CASSERQAGDTGDLFF. The chain joins TRBV6-1 to TRBJ2-2; TRBD2 might be the D (7 bases). CDR3 length: 16 residues. The germline CDR1 and CDR2 sequences are MNHNS and SASEGT.

This clone was counted at least ten times. The rearrangement links TRBV5-1 to TRBJ1-6; 8 nucleotides match TRBD1. CDR1 and CDR2 (germline): SGHRS, YFSETQ. After removal of 3 bases from V and 7 bases from J, the junction contained 3 bases not matched to a gene. This CDR3 spans 14 amino acids. The CDR3 region is CASSSTGGNSPLHF. The CDR3 DNA sequence: TGCGCCAGCAGCTCTACAGGGGGAAATTCACCCCTCCACTTT. Drawing the rest from reference TRBV5-1 and TRBJ1-6, the complete variable domain is KAGVTQTPRYLIKTRGQQVTLSCSPISGHRSVSWYQQTPGQGLQFLFEYFSETQRNKGNFPGRFSGRQFSNSRSEMNVSTLELGDSALYLCASSSTGGNSPLHFGNGTRLTVT.

The chain employs TRBV25-1 and TRBJ1-2; 8 nucleotides agree with TRBD1. Germline lookup yields CDR1 MGHDK and CDR2 SYGVNS. V dropped 3 bases and J dropped 9; count of bases not matched to a gene: 12. The CDR3 extends over 15 amino acids. The CDR3 spells CASSDVGQGAGCYTF. Written as DNA, the CDR3 is TGTGCCAGCAGTGACGTAGGCCAGGGGGCTGGTTGCTACACCTTC.

Concerning this clone itself: Just one base apart from a much larger clone, this may be a read error. V and J are TRBV5-1 and TRBJ2-1; TRBD2 matches at 9 bases. The CDR3 runs to 18 residues. CDR1 and CDR2 (germline): SGHRS, YFSETQ. The V segment lost 0 bases and the J segment 5 bases; nucleotides outside the gene matches: 12. CDR3 DNA: TGCGCCAGCAGCTTGGACGGACCCCCTAGCGGGAATGACAATGAGCAGTTCTTC. This gives the protein CASSLDGPPSGNDNEQFF.

This clone was detected many times. The rearrangement joins TRBV24-1 to TRBJ2-3, with 7 bases aligning to TRBD1. J lost 1 base, V lost 7 bases, and 7 bases had no gene match. The germline gives CDR1 KGHDR, CDR2 SFDVKD. This CDR3 is 15 amino acids long. The CDR3 region is CATRGRDRRTDTQYF. The CDR3 DNA reads TGTGCCACCAGGGGCCGGGACAGACGCACAGATACGCAGTATTTT.

The sample holds many counts of this clone. V usage is TRBV5-5 and J usage is TRBJ1-1; no definite D call. Germline loops: CDR1 SGHKS, CDR2 YYEKEE (reference sequence). This CDR3 contains 14 residues. V was shortened by 0 bases and J by 2 bases, with 8 bases between the two germline ends. The CDR3 DNA reads TGTGCCAGCAGCTTGGAATACTCCAACACTGAAGCTTTCTTT. Amino acid sequence: CASSLEYSNTEAFF.

This clone has ten or more counts. The chain combines TRBV24-1 with TRBJ2-1; 12 bases are shared with TRBD2. J gave up 4 bases and V 4 bases, and 7 bases lay outside the gene matches. CDR3 length: 17 amino acids. Germline V lookup: CDR1 KGHDR, CDR2 SFDVKD. The CDR3 loop is CATSETTSGGSYNEQFF. The CDR3 DNA sequence: TGTGCCACCAGTGAAACGACTAGCGGGGGAAGTTACAATGAGCAGTTCTTC.

This clone was seen many times. The gene calls are TRBV20-1 and TRBJ1-2; D is uncertain. Deletions cut 0 bases from V and 3 bases from J, with 5 bases between. CDR1 is DFQATT, CDR2 SNEGSKA, per germline (reference sequence). The CDR3 loop spans 12 amino acids. The CDR3 DNA sequence: TGCAGTGCTAGAGAAACAGACTATGGCTACACCTTC. Encoded protein: CSARETDYGYTF.

This clone came up many times. The chain joins TRBV10-1 to TRBJ2-3; 9 bases agree with TRBD2. Germline lookup yields CDR1 WNHNN and CDR2 SYGVQD (reference sequence). The CDR3 length is 15 residues. J lost 3 bases, V lost 0 bases, and 1 base had no gene match. CDR3 amino acids: CASSESTSGTDTQYF. CDR3 coding DNA: TGCGCCAGCAGTGAGTCGACTAGCGGAACAGATACGCAGTATTTT.

This clone was observed at least ten times. J is TRBJ2-5 and V is TRBV6-2 or TRBV6-3; TRBD2 agrees at 10 bases. The CDR3 runs to 15 residues. J lost 7 bases, V lost 3 bases, and 8 bases had no gene match. Looked up from germline, CDR1 is MNHEY and CDR2 is SVGEGT. CDR3 in DNA: TGTGCCAGCAGTTATCTTGCTAGCGGGAGTGGGACCCAGTACTTC. Amino acids: CASSYLASGSGTQYF.

The genes are TRBV12-3 or TRBV12-4 and TRBJ1-2, with D unclear. The CDR3 covers 14 residues. V was clipped by 1 base and J by 4 bases, with 10 bases between them. The CDR3 DNA sequence: TGTGCCAGCAGTTTAGATTGGGATGGCTATGGCTACACCTTC. Its translation is CASSLDWDGYGYTF.

This clone was recorded at least ten times. This chain joins TRBV5-1 and TRBJ2-1; D is uncertain. V lost 3 bases and J 8 bases, leaving 12 bases between the germline ends. The CDR3 sequence is 13 residues long. Looked up from germline, CDR1 is SGHRS and CDR2 is YFSETQ. CDR3 protein: CASSSYSEHEQFF. The CDR3 DNA is TGCGCCAGCAGCTCCTATAGTGAGCATGAGCAGTTCTTC.

This clone occurred many times. The rearrangement joins TRBV6-1 to TRBJ1-1, with D unclear. This CDR3 is 13 amino acids long. Germline V gene sequence: CDR1 MNHNS, CDR2 SASEGT. V lost 4 bases and J lost 4, with 10 bases in between. The CDR3 region is CASSVRMGTEAFF. Here the CDR3 DNA reads TGTGCCAGCAGTGTCCGTATGGGCACTGAAGCTTTCTTT.